The present TCR beta chain was sequenced within a study of high-grade serous ovarian cancer treatment subgroups (dated by TCRdb to the early 2020s). Looking at the study overall: On average, sequencing produced approximately 15,000 reads and several thousand unique TCR beta rearrangements for each sample. Under a laparoscopic triage algorithm, patients with high-grade serous ovarian cancer were grouped by complete gross resection or by neoadjuvant chemotherapy response, and the study profiled the TCR beta repertoires of these patients. The cohort comprised approximately 30 patients: about ten with no residual disease after primary surgery (R0), about ten excellent NACT responders, and about ten poor NACT responders. In total there were around 99 samples, since every patient provided one primary tumor sample and two metastatic tumor samples. On the study overall, not on this receptor specifically: TCR repertoire analyses were focused on CDR3, and CDR1 and CDR2 were not analyzed. Repertoire similarity between tumors from the same patient ranged from roughly 0.095 to 0.8, while tumors from different patients showed almost no similarity. TCR clonal relatedness showed a positive correlation with neoantigen level and a trend toward positive correlation with copy number variation and mutation load from whole-genome sequencing. Bulk tumor TCR sequencing lacked spatial information, limiting insight into HGSC tumor complexity and diversity.

Concerning this clone itself: Its recognized antigen is unknown. The sample holds no much larger clone one base away, and base qualities are not on file.

The CDR3 contains 16 residues, cysteine and phenylalanine counted. Only CDR3 DNA is held: 48 bases, read in frame from base 1. CDR1 and CDR2 are read off the germline V gene (reference sequence) as MNHEY and SMNVEV. The roughly 95 tumor samples underwent high-throughput TCR profiling with ImmunoSEQ. On the study's bioinformatics: The repertoire diversity metrics included richness (unique productive sequences), clonality, evenness and relatedness, and the Bhattacharyya coefficient was used to measure similarity between samples. A sensitivity analysis excluded TCRs with fewer than two reads and gave consistent conclusions. TCRdb took over this immuneACCESS table, retaining in-frame rearrangements with V and J assigned. Such tables are incomplete; in checked studies, under half of the missing clones stem from an unresolved V gene, and the remainder is unexplained. V and J calls and clone size are copied from that table; D and trimming were computed from the DNA. This sample has some 12,000 clones in its table, and around four fifths of those were observed once. The ten most abundant clones make up more than 6.5% of the sample.

Tumor samples were collected prior to definitive surgery or chemotherapy. Genomic DNA was extracted by the MD Anderson Biospecimen Extraction Resource, and TCR sequencing was done by the MD Anderson Cancer Genomics Laboratory. This chain is built from TRBV27 and TRBJ2-5; TRBD1 agrees with 7 junctional bases. The J call is uncertain, as TRBJ2-7 better fits the DNA end. The source of this sequence is a human donor with high-grade serous ovarian cancer. Material for sequencing was tumor tissue. The CDR3 loop reads CASRTIRGTDPYEQYF. The DNA sequence reads TGTGCCAGCCGAACTATCAGAGGGACAGACCCCTACGAGCAGTACTTC.